This entry lists 12 T cell receptor beta chains sequenced from one sample in a study of shared T cell receptors in the human thymus. Clones were sequenced by immunoSEQ multiplex PCR, and TCRdb holds only the in-frame ones, with some missing. This table holds about 380,000 clones, approximately 95% found once. The sample was thymocytes. The receptors come from a human donor.

The V gene is TRBV27, the J gene TRBJ2-1; possibly TRBD2 for D (7 bases). V lost 0 bases and J lost 9, with 39 bases in between. The CDR3 length is 23 residues. CDR1 is MNHEY and CDR2 is SMNVEV in the germline V gene (reference sequence). The CDR3 loop is CASSLSPHPRHRGGRANYGEQFF. The CDR3 region has the DNA TGTGCCAGCAGTTTATCGCCCCATCCAAGGCACAGAGGGGGGAGGGCCAATTATGGTGAGCAGTTCTTC.

In this sample, this clone turned up once. The chain carries TRBV18 and TRBJ1-2, with TRBD1 identical over 7 bases. The CDR3 consists of 15 residues. Germline assignment: CDR1 KGHSH and CDR2 LQKENI. Trimming cost V 1 base and J 4 bases; bases outside gene matches: 6. The CDR3 nucleotides read TGTGCCAGCTCACCACGAGACAGGGAGGGCTATGGCTACACCTTC. It yields the protein CASSPRDREGYGYTF. Together with reference TRBV18 and TRBJ1-2, the CDR3 gives the full variable domain: NAGVMQNPRHLVRRRGQEARLRCSPMKGHSHVYWYRQLPEEGLKFMVYLQKENIIDESGMPKERFSAEFPKEGPSILRIQQVVRGDSAAYFCASSPRDREGYGYTFGSGTRLTVV.

The chain couples TRBV15 to TRBJ1-5; D may be TRBD1 (5 bases). Germline lookup yields CDR1 LNHNV and CDR2 YYDKDF (reference sequence). Trimming took off 4 bases at V and 10 bases at J, with 26 bases between the two ends. There are 17 residues in the CDR3. CDR3 nucleotide sequence: TGTGCCACCAGCAATAGACCGGGACCGCGGTCCCGGGGTCCCCAGCATTTT. It is translated as CATSNRPGPRSRGPQHF. The whole variable domain, remainder taken from reference TRBV15 and TRBJ1-5, is DAMVIQNPRYQVTQFGKPVTLSCSQTLNHNVMYWYQQKSSQAPKLLFHYYDKDFNNEADTPDNFQSRRPNTSFCFLDIRSPGLGDTAMYLCATSNRPGPRSRGPQHFGDGTRLSIL.

The chain is built from TRBV12-5 and TRBJ2-1; 9 bases map to TRBD2. Losses at the gene ends were 7 bases for V and 0 bases for J; bases not matched to a gene: 4. The CDR3 is 15 residues long. Germline CDR1 and CDR2: LGHNT and FRNRAP. The CDR3: CASVKAGGSYNEQFF. CDR3 in DNA: TGTGCTAGTGTGAAAGCGGGAGGCTCCTACAATGAGCAGTTCTTC. Based on the CDR3 plus reference TRBV12-5 and TRBJ2-1, the full variable domain is DARVTQTPRHKVTEMGQEVTMRCQPILGHNTVFWYRQTMMQGLELLAYFRNRAPLDDSGMPKDRFSAEMPDATLATLKIQPSEPRDSAVYFCASVKAGGSYNEQFFGPGTRLTVL.

The chain uses TRBV5-4 and TRBJ2-5; 8 nucleotides agree with TRBD1. Per germline, CDR1 SGHNT and CDR2 YYREEE (reference sequence). This CDR3 comprises 14 residues. The J segment lost 3 bases and the V segment lost 4 bases, leaving 5 bases of the junction unmatched. The CDR3 DNA sequence: TGTGCCAGCAGCCCACCGGACAGGGAAGAGACCCAGTACTTC. The encoded protein is CASSPPDREETQYF.

DNA of the CDR3: TGTGCCAGCAGCTTAGAGACGGGAGGGGCTCTATACGAGCAGTACTTC. It codes for CASSLETGGALYEQYF. The chain links TRBV7-9 to TRBJ2-7, with 8 bases lining up with TRBD2. Germline CDR1 is SEHNR and CDR2 is FQNEAQ (reference sequence). With V trimmed by 1 base and J by 4 bases, 9 bases remained unmatched. The CDR3 spans 16 residues.

The chain carries TRBV11-1 and TRBJ2-5; D possibly corresponds to TRBD1 (5 bases). The CDR3 length is 14 residues. Trimming pared 4 bases from V and 2 bases from J, leaving 11 bases between. The V gene's germline CDR1 is SGHAT and CDR2 FQDESV (reference sequence). Here the CDR3 DNA reads TGTGCCAGCAGCTCCAGGGTGAGTCAAGAGACCCAGTACTTC. This encodes CASSSRVSQETQYF.

This clone showed up just once. The chain links TRBV11-3 to TRBJ2-6; D may be TRBD1 or TRBD2 (6 bases each). This CDR3 has 17 residues. The V end lost 3 bases, the J end lost 2 bases, and 14 bases lay between the germline ends. CDR1 and CDR2 from the germline V gene are SGHNT and YENEEA. Here the CDR3 DNA reads TGTGCCAGCAGCTTTGGGGGGCGATCGACTGGGGCCAACGTCCTGACTTTC. Its protein product is CASSFGGRSTGANVLTF.

V and J are TRBV5-1 and TRBJ2-1; D might be TRBD1 (6 bases). Germline CDR1 is SGHRS and CDR2 is YFSETQ. The CDR3 loop spans 17 amino acids. V lost 1 base, J lost 4 bases, and 18 bases lay in between. For the CDR3, the DNA is TGCGCCAGCAGCTTGAACAGGGACCGCCTAAGTTACAATGAGCAGTTCTTC. This translates into CASSLNRDRLSYNEQFF.

The rearrangement links TRBV28 to TRBJ2-6; TRBD1 matches at 7 bases. CDR1 and CDR2 (germline): MDHEN, SYDVKM. The ends lost 3 bases at V and 0 bases at J; junction bases unmatched: 14. The CDR3 length is 20 residues. The CDR3 bases are TGTGCCAGCAGTTTTGTAGTTAGCCGGACAGGCAACTCTGGGGCCAACGTCCTGACTTTC. It encodes CASSFVVSRTGNSGANVLTF.

V and J are TRBV18 and TRBJ2-5; a weak D match, TRBD2 (7 bases). Germline V CDR1 and CDR2: KGHSH, LQKENI. Trimming took off 4 bases at V and 0 bases at J, with 9 bases between the two ends. The CDR3 consists of 14 residues. CDR3 DNA: TGTGCCAGCTCACAGGGGGGGCACCAAGAGACCCAGTACTTC. Translating it yields CASSQGGHQETQYF.

CDR3 sequence: CASSSQTTGKINYGYTF. CDR3 DNA sequence: TGCGCCAGCTCATCTCAGACGACAGGGAAGATCAACTATGGCTACACCTTC. V usage is TRBV10-1 and J usage is TRBJ1-2; 7 nucleotides line up with TRBD1. V lost 8 bases to trimming and J lost 2 bases; unmatched junction nucleotides: 17. Germline lookup yields CDR1 WNHNN and CDR2 SYGVQD (reference sequence). The CDR3 consists of 17 residues.